A selection of T cell receptor beta chains follows, all from one sample in a study of cytomegalovirus exposure and HLA in healthy donors. TCRdb keeps only in-frame clones here, not all; method: immunoSEQ multiplex PCR. This table has around 200,000 clones, about 81% appearing once. The sequenced sample consisted of PBMCs. The receptors were sampled from a woman in her thirties in good health and CMV-seronegative. CDR3s include the opening cysteine and the closing phenylalanine or tryptophan. The D gene is left open where the match is weak. Clone sizes are given selectively: once, few, many, or a class where the clone is expanded.

v_call	d_call	j_call	clone_size	cdr3_aa	cdr3_nt
TRBV6-1	.	TRBJ2-1	.	CASRAQVKFF	TGTGCCAGCAGGGCCCAAGTAAAGTTCTTC
TRBV28	.	TRBJ2-7	.	CASVPGHYAEQYF	TGTGCCAGCGTCCCGGGACACTACGCCGAGCAGTACTTC
TRBV5-1	TRBD1	TRBJ1-3	.	CASSLGQGTSGNTIYF	TGCGCCAGCAGCTTGGGACAGGGGACATCTGGAAACACCATATATTTT
TRBV1	.	TRBJ1-3	few	CTSSQEWTFSGNTIYF	TGCACCAGCAGCCAAGAATGGACTTTTTCTGGAAACACCATATATTTT
TRBV5-1	.	TRBJ2-3	.	CASRYRGGPSTDTQYF	TGCGCCAGCAGATACCGCGGGGGCCCTAGCACAGATACGCAGTATTTT
TRBV5-6	TRBD1	TRBJ2-3	.	CASSREPGTGLTNTQYF	TGTGCCAGCAGCCGCGAACCCGGGACAGGGTTAACAAATACGCAGTATTTT
TRBV9	.	TRBJ2-5	once	CASSVGLARETQYF	TGTGCCAGCAGCGTAGGCCTAGCGAGGGAGACCCAGTACTTC
TRBV2	TRBD1	TRBJ1-5	once	CASSVGQGNQPQHF	TGTGCCAGCAGCGTGGGACAGGGAAATCAGCCCCAGCATTTT
TRBV9	TRBD1	TRBJ1-2	.	CASSVVGTDPSGYTF	TGTGCCAGCAGCGTAGTTGGGACAGATCCCTCGGGCTACACCTTC
TRBV30	.	TRBJ2-1	.	CAWNRDFYNEQFF	TGTGCCTGGAATCGGGACTTCTACAATGAGCAGTTCTTC
TRBV28	.	TRBJ1-1	.	CASSSPSGRVNTEAFF	TGTGCCAGCAGTTCACCGTCAGGGAGGGTGAACACTGAAGCTTTCTTT
TRBV13	TRBD2	TRBJ2-7	.	CASSPGLAGGHTYEQYF	TGTGCCAGCAGCCCCGGACTAGCGGGAGGCCATACCTACGAGCAGTACTTC
TRBV10-2	TRBD2	TRBJ2-7	.	CASSASSGGPVPYEQYF	TGCGCCAGCAGTGCTTCTAGCGGGGGGCCGGTCCCCTACGAGCAGTACTTC
TRBV30	.	TRBJ2-2	.	CAWRPGHTGELFF	TGTGCCTGGAGGCCCGGTCATACCGGGGAGCTGTTTTTT
TRBV27	.	TRBJ1-1	.	CASSHPGRGDTEAFF	TGTGCCAGCAGTCACCCCGGGAGGGGCGACACTGAAGCTTTCTTT
TRBV7-7	TRBD2	TRBJ2-5	.	CASSPAGLGETQYF	TGTGCCAGCAGCCCAGCGGGGCTGGGGGAGACCCAGTACTTC
TRBV11-3	TRBD1	TRBJ2-7	.	CASSHRDRPYEQYF	TGTGCCAGCAGTCACCGGGACAGACCCTACGAGCAGTACTTC
TRBV7-2	TRBD1	TRBJ1-2	.	CASSTLQGAGYTF	TGTGCCAGCAGCACCCTACAGGGGGCTGGCTACACCTTC
TRBV6-1	TRBD1	TRBJ2-7	.	CASSDMGTGARSYEQYF	TGTGCCAGCAGTGACATGGGGACAGGAGCCCGCTCCTACGAGCAGTACTTC
TRBV9	TRBD2	TRBJ2-3	.	CASSARTSGGRSTDTQYF	TGTGCCAGCAGCGCCAGGACTAGCGGGGGCCGTTCCACAGATACGCAGTATTTT
TRBV7-6	.	TRBJ2-2	once	CASSTTGADTGELFF	TGTGCCAGCAGCACCACGGGAGCCGACACCGGGGAGCTGTTTTTT
TRBV28	TRBD1	TRBJ2-2	.	CASRQQGARGELFF	TGTGCCAGCAGACAACAGGGGGCAAGGGGGGAGCTGTTTTTT
TRBV5-6	.	TRBJ1-5	.	CASTFRIGGQSNQPQHF	TGTGCCAGCACCTTTCGGATCGGTGGACAGAGCAATCAGCCCCAGCATTTT
TRBV18	.	TRBJ2-7	.	CASSPRAPYEQYF	TGTGCCAGCTCACCACGGGCCCCCTACGAGCAGTACTTC
TRBV27	TRBD2	TRBJ2-7	.	CASSRKSTSGYEQYF	TGTGCCAGCAGCCGCAAATCGACTAGCGGGTACGAGCAGTACTTC
TRBV6-5	TRBD2	TRBJ2-5	few	CASSYSTSGGQETQYF	TGTGCCAGCAGTTACTCGACTAGCGGGGGTCAAGAGACCCAGTACTTC
TRBV30	TRBD2	TRBJ2-1	few	CAWSVGSSGGNEQFF	TGTGCCTGGAGTGTAGGGTCTAGCGGGGGCAATGAGCAGTTCTTC
TRBV11-2	TRBD1	TRBJ2-7	.	CASSDRQGKKSYEQYF	TGTGCCAGCAGTGATAGACAGGGAAAGAAGTCCTACGAGCAGTACTTC
TRBV6-1	.	TRBJ2-7	few	CASSTRQYEQYF	TGTGCCAGCAGTACCCGACAGTACGAGCAGTACTTC
TRBV7-2	.	TRBJ1-1	.	CASNFGENTEAFF	TGTGCCAGCAACTTCGGGGAGAACACTGAAGCTTTCTTT